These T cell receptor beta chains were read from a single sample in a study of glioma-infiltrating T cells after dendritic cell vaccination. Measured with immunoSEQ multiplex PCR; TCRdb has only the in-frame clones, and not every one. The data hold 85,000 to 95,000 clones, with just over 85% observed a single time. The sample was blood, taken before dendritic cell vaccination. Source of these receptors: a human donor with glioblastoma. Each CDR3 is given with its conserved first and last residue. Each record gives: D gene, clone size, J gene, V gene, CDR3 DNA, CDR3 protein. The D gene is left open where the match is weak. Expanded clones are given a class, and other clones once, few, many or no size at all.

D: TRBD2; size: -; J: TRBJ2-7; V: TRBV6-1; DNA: TGTGCCAGCAGTGAAGCGAGAAGCGGGAGTTTGTACGAGCAGTACTTC; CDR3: CASSEARSGSLYEQYF
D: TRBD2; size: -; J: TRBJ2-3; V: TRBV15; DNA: TGTGCCACCAGCGGGGCTAGCGGGGGGGCGCGAGATACGCAGTATTTT; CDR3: CATSGASGGARDTQYF
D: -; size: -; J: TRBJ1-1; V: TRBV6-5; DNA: TGTGCCAGCGCCCATGGCGGGGGCGTTTACACTGAAGCTTTCTTT; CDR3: CASAHGGGVYTEAFF
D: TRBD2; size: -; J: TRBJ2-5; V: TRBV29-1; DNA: TGCAGCGTTGAGGGGGGGGTAGGGGAGACCCAGTACTTC; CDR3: CSVEGGVGETQYF
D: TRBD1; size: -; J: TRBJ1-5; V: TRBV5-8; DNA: TGTGCCAGCAGCACGGGACAGATTAGCAATCAGCCCCAGCATTTT; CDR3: CASSTGQISNQPQHF
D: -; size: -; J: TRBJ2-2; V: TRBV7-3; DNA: TGTGCCAGCAGCCCCCTCCCGAACACCGGGGAGCTGTTTTTT; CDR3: CASSPLPNTGELFF
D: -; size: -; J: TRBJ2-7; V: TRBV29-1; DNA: TGCAGCGGCCGGAGGGCAGACACCTACGAGCAGTACTTC; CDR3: CSGRRADTYEQYF
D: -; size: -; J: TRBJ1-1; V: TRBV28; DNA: TGTGCCAGCAGCCCAACAGGGCGTGTGAACACTGAAGCTTTCTTT; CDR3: CASSPTGRVNTEAFF
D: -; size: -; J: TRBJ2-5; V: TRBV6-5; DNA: TGTGCCAGCACGGGGGGCCTGGAGACCCAGTACTTC; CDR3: CASTGGLETQYF
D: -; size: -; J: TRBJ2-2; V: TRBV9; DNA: TGTGCCAGCAGCGTCGGGGACACCGGGGAGCTGTTTTTT; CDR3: CASSVGDTGELFF
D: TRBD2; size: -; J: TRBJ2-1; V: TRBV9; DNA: TGTGCCAGCAGCGTGAGCGGGAGCTACAATGAGCAGTTCTTC; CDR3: CASSVSGSYNEQFF
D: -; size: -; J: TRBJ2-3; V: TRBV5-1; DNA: TGCGCCAGCAGCTACCTCGGCAGGGGAACGGCAGATACGCAGTATTTT; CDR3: CASSYLGRGTADTQYF
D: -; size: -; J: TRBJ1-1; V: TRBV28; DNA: TGTGCCAGCAGTTTAAGAGCTCTTGCGGGGAACACTGAAGCTTTCTTT; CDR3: CASSLRALAGNTEAFF
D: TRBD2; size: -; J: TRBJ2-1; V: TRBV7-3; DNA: TGTGCCAGCAGCTTAATGCGGGGGGAGGAGAATGAGCAGTTCTTC; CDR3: CASSLMRGEENEQFF
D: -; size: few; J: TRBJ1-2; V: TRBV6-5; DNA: TGTGCCAGCAGTCAAACTACAGGGACCTATGGCTACACCTTC; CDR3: CASSQTTGTYGYTF
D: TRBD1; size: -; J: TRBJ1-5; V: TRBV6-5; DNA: TGTGCCAGCAGCCGCAGGGGGCAGGATCAGCCCCAGCATTTT; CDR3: CASSRRGQDQPQHF
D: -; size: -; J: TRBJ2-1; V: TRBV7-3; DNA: TGTGCCAGCAGCTATCGGGGGGCGGGTAATGAGCAGTTCTTC; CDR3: CASSYRGAGNEQFF
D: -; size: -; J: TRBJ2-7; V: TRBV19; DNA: TGTGCCAGTAGTACCCCGCACAGGGCCTACGAGCAGTACTTC; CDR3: CASSTPHRAYEQYF
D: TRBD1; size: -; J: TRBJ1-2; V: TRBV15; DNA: TGTGCCACCAGCAGAGATAGTTCGGGACAGGGTGCGGATGGCTACACCTTC; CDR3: CATSRDSSGQGADGYTF
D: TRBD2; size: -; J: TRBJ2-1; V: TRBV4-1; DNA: TGCGCCAGCAGCCAAGACGGCCTAGCGGGGGGGTACAATGAGCAGTTCTTC; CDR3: CASSQDGLAGGYNEQFF
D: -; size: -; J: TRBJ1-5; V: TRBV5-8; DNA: TGTGCCAGCACCATCCGGGGGGGGTCCAATCAGCCCCAGCATTTT; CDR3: CASTIRGGSNQPQHF
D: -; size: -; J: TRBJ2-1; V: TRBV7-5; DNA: TGTGTCAGAAGCCTAGATAAGGGGAAAGATTACAATGAGCAGTTCTTC; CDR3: CVRSLDKGKDYNEQFF
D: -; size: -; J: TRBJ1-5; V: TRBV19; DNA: TGTGCCAGTAGTTATGGGGCCCAGCCCCAGCATTTT; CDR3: CASSYGAQPQHF
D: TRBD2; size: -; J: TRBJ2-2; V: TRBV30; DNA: TGTGCCTGGAGCAAGGGACTAGGGGACACCGGGGAGCTGTTTTTT; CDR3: CAWSKGLGDTGELFF
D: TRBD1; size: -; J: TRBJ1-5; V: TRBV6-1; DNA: TGTGCCAGCAGCGTAGGGACAGGACAGAAGCCCCAGCATTTT; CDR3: CASSVGTGQKPQHF
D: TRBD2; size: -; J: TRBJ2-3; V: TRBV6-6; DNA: TGTGCCAGCAGACAGACTAGCGGGGCGGGAGATACGCAGTATTTT; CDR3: CASRQTSGAGDTQYF
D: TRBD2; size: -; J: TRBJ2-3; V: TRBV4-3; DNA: TGCGCCAGCAGCCAAGTGGCTAGCGGGACCTACCCCGGGGGCACAGATACGCAGTATTTT; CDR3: CASSQVASGTYPGGTDTQYF
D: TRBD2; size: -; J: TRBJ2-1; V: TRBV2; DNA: TGTGCCAGCAGTGAAGAACTAGCGGGGCCCAATGAGCAGTTCTTC; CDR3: CASSEELAGPNEQFF
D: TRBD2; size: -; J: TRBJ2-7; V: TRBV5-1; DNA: TGCGCCAGCTCTAGGGGAGGGCCCGACGAGCAGTACTTC; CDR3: CASSRGGPDEQYF
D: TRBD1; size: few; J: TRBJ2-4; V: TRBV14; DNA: TGTGCCAGCAGCCACATAGGACAGGGGACCGCCAAAAACATTCAGTACTTC; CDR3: CASSHIGQGTAKNIQYF
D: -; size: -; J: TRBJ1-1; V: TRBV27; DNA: TGTGCCAGCAGTCCGACAGCGATCACTGAAGCTTTCTTT; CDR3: CASSPTAITEAFF
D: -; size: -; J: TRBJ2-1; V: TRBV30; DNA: TGTGCCTGGACCAGGACTTACAATGAGCAGTTCTTC; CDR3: CAWTRTYNEQFF
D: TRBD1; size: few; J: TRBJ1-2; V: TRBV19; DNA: TGTGCCAGTAGTATTACGGGACAGGGGGCTTCAGGTGGCTACACCTTC; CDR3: CASSITGQGASGGYTF
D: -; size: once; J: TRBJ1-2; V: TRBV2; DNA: TGTGCCAGCAGTGGAAGGGGGTCAGGGTATGGCTACACCTTC; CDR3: CASSGRGSGYGYTF
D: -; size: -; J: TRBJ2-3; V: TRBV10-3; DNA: TGTGCCATCAGTGAGTCATCAGGGGGCACAGATACGCAGTATTTT; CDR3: CAISESSGGTDTQYF
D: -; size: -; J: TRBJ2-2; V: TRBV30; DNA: TGTGCCTGGAGCGAGGGCCGGGGGGAGCTGTTTTTT; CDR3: CAWSEGRGELFF
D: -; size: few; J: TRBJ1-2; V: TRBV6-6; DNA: TGTGCCAGCAGTTTGGGTAGGAAAGGGGGCTATGGCTACACCTTC; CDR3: CASSLGRKGGYGYTF
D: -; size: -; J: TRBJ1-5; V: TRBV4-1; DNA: TGCGCCAGCAGACCCCAGGGTTACAATCAGCCCCAGCATTTT; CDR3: CASRPQGYNQPQHF
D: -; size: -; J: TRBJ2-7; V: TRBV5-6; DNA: TGTGCCAGCAGCTTTGCCGGGACATTGGGGGCCTACGAGCAGTACTTC; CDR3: CASSFAGTLGAYEQYF
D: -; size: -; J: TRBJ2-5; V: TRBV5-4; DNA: TGTGCCAGCAGTTCCGGACAGCAAGAGACCCAGTACTTC; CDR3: CASSSGQQETQYF
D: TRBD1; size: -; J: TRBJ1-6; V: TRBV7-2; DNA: TGTGCCAGCCGACAGGGAGCTCATAATTCACCCCTCCACTTT; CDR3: CASRQGAHNSPLHF
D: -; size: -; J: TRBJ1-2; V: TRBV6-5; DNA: TGTGCCAGCTACCGGGGTAGCAGGGACATCGACTACACCTTC; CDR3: CASYRGSRDIDYTF
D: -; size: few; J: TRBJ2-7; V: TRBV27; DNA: TGTGCCAGCAGTTCCTTTCCCGACAGCTCCTACGAGCAGTACTTC; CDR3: CASSSFPDSSYEQYF
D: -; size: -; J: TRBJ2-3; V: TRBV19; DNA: TGTGCCGTGGAAGGGAGGTCAGCAGATACGCAGTATTTT; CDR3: CAVEGRSADTQYF
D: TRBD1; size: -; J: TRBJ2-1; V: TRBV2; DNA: TGTGCCAGCAGCTCAGGGGGCAGCTCCTACAATGAGCAGTTCTTC; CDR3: CASSSGGSSYNEQFF
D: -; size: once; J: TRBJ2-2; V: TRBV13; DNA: TGTGCCAGCAGCTTTCAGGGCACCGGGGAGCTGTTTTTT; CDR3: CASSFQGTGELFF
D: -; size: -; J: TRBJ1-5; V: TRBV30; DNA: TGTGCCTGGAAGGGGGGGGGTAACCAGCCCCAGCATTTT; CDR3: CAWKGGGNQPQHF
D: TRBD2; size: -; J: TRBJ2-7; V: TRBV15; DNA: TGTGCCACCAGCAGAACTAGCGGGAGCTACGAGCAGTACTTC; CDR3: CATSRTSGSYEQYF
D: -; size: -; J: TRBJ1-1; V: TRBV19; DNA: TGTGCCAGTAGTACGAGGCGGGCTGAAGCTTTCTTT; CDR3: CASSTRRAEAFF
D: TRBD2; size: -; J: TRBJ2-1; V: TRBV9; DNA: TGTGCCAGCAGCGTAGCTGGGACTAGCGGGTACAATGAGCAGTTCTTC; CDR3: CASSVAGTSGYNEQFF